The 21 T cell receptor beta chains in this list originate from one sample, sequenced in a study of molecular identifiers for immune sequencing clone quantification (dated 2018 in TCRdb). The library came from PCR. The sample was run on an Illumina HiSeq 4000. TCRdb itself trimmed the public reads at Q25 with fastp, ran MiXCR and retained productive beta chains. Identical CDR3 protein sequences are pooled into one entry, listed with their most common genes and DNA. Counted in this sample were fewer than 350,000 distinct CDR3 sequences; about a fifth of them appeared once. The ten largest clones capture approximately 0.84% of the sample. Sequenced input: naive CD8+ T cells from blood, with Jurkat cell RNA spiked in. Interpreted using the paper, the cell subset or site label stands for: FACS-sorted CD8+CD4-CCR7+CD45RA+ naive T cells. These receptor sequences come from a human donor in good health. Some libraries in this study had Jurkat cell RNA spiked in.

This clonotype was counted ten times or more. The chain combines TRBV7-2 with TRBJ1-1; 7 nucleotides match TRBD1. The CDR3 runs 14 residues. V dropped 5 bases and J dropped 4; count of bases not matched to a gene: 7. Per the germline V gene, CDR1 is SGHTA and CDR2 is FQGNSA. DNA for the CDR3: TGTGCCAGCAGCCGATTGGACAGGCCCACTGAAGCTTTCTTT. Its translation is CASSRLDRPTEAFF.

This clonotype was recorded many times. This chain joins TRBV12-3 or TRBV12-4 and TRBJ1-2, with a possible D match to TRBD1 (5 bases). The CDR3 contains 14 residues. V lost 5 bases and J lost 4, with 14 bases in between. The CDR3 loop reads CASSKDVDSYGYTF. For the CDR3, the DNA is TGTGCCAGCAGTAAAGATGTAGACAGCTATGGCTACACCTTC.

Many counts were recorded for this clonotype. V usage is TRBV7-9 and J usage is TRBJ1-1; no definite D call. V lost 4 bases, J lost 6 bases, and 21 bases lay in between. The germline gives CDR1 SEHNR, CDR2 FQNEAQ (reference sequence). The CDR3 is 16 amino acids. Here the CDR3 reads CASSSSARGSRPEAFF. The CDR3 DNA sequence: TGTGCCAGCAGCTCCTCGGCCCGAGGCTCCCGCCCTGAAGCTTTCTTT.

Note on this clonotype: A read error is possible here, since a much larger clone lies one base away. The gene calls are TRBV12-5 and TRBJ1-1; D is possibly TRBD1 (5 bases). In germline, CDR1 is LGHNT, CDR2 FRNRAP. The CDR3 spans 15 residues. V lost 4 bases to trimming and J lost 3 bases, with 15 bases between them. The CDR3, as DNA: TGTGCTAGTGGTTCCATGGGAGGGACCCACACTGAAGCTTTCTTT. It codes for CASGSMGGTHTEAFF.

This clonotype was observed many times. The chain combines TRBV7-6 with TRBJ2-3; D unresolved. Germline V lookup: CDR1 SGHVS, CDR2 FNYEAQ. Trimming took 3 bases from V and 1 from J, leaving 2 bases between them. The CDR3 consists of 12 residues. CDR3 amino acids: CASSLRTDTQYF. In DNA form, the CDR3 reads TGTGCCAGCAGCTTGCGCACAGATACGCAGTATTTT.

This clonotype was observed at least ten times. This chain links TRBV3-1 with TRBJ1-2; D is ambiguous. Looked up from germline, CDR1 is LGHDT and CDR2 is YNNKEL (reference sequence). Trimming cost V 0 bases and J 4 bases, with 6 bases left between them. The CDR3 sequence is 13 residues long. The CDR3 DNA sequence: TGTGCCAGCAGCCAAGATTATACCTATGGCTACACCTTC. Its protein product is CASSQDYTYGYTF.

In the case of this clonotype: A much larger clone lies one base from this, so it may be a read error. This is likely a read error, given that the CDR3 carries no conserved phenylalanine or tryptophan at its end. This chain connects TRBV2 to TRBJ2-3; 13 nucleotides align to TRBD2. J lost 2 bases, V lost 5 bases, and 4 bases had no gene match. Germline loops: CDR1 SNHLY, CDR2 FYNNEI. The CDR3 has 16 residues. This chain's CDR3 is CASSPGLAGLTDTQYS. The CDR3 region has the DNA TGTGCCAGCAGTCCGGGACTAGCGGGGCTCACAGATACGCAGTATTCT.

This clonotype was detected ten times or more. One end of the junction fails to match germline, which may point to a read error. This chain links TRBV4-3 with TRBJ1-1; 10 bases agree with TRBD1. CDR3 length: 18 residues. From germline, CDR1 is LGHNA and CDR2 YSLEER. The CDR3 spells CASSQERQGASLNTEAFF. The CDR3 nucleotides read TGCGCCAGCAGTCAAGAGCGACAGGGGGCCTCCTTGAACACTGAAGCTTTCTTT.

A remark on this clonotype: This may be a read error: a much more frequent sequence differs by one nucleotide. This chain links TRBV5-1 with TRBJ2-3, with 14 bases aligning to TRBD2. The CDR3 runs to 18 residues. Per germline, CDR1 SGHRS and CDR2 YFSETQ. The chain's CDR3 is CVSSLGLAGVGVTDTQYF. The CDR3 coding sequence is TGCGTCAGCAGCTTGGGACTAGCGGGAGTCGGTGTCACAGATACGCAGTATTTT.

This clonotype was observed at least ten times. V is TRBV20-1 and J is TRBJ2-7, with 7 nucleotides matching TRBD2. CDR1 and CDR2 from the germline V gene are DFQATT and SNEGSKA (reference sequence). Germline trimming cut 0 bases from V and 2 bases from J; bases unmatched to any gene: 7. The CDR3 totals 15 residues. CDR3 bases: TGCAGTGCTAGAGAGACTAGCAGGAACGCCTACGAGCAGTACTTC. The encoded protein is CSARETSRNAYEQYF.

V is TRBV6-2 or TRBV6-3 and J is TRBJ2-1, with TRBD2 as a possible D gene (6 bases). This CDR3 has 14 residues. V was trimmed by 0 bases and J by 6 bases, leaving 9 bases between them. CDR1 is MNHEY, CDR2 SVGEGT, per germline. In DNA form, the CDR3 reads TGTGCCAGCAGTTACTCTTTGACTAGCAATGAGCAGTTCTTC. This encodes CASSYSLTSNEQFF.

Remarks on this clonotype: This may be a read error, as it is one base from a much larger clone. The chain is built from TRBV7-9 and TRBJ1-1; 8 bases fit TRBD1. The CDR3 extends over 13 amino acids. Germline V CDR1 and CDR2: SEHNR, FQNEAQ (reference sequence). The DNA of the CDR3 is TGTGTCAGCACCTGGACAGGGCTCCCTGAAGCTTTCTTT. It is translated as CVSTWTGLPEAFF.

In this sample, this clonotype turned up a few times. The rearrangement joins TRBV2 to TRBJ1-4, with 7 bases fitting TRBD1. The junction had 6 bases not matched to a gene; V was cut back by 6 bases and J by 5 bases. Per the germline V gene, CDR1 is SNHLY and CDR2 is FYNNEI. The CDR3 covers 14 residues. CDR3 DNA sequence: TGTGCCAGCAGGGGGACAGTCCTGAATGAAAAACTGTTTTTT. Its protein is CASRGTVLNEKLFF.

There are many counts of this clonotype. The chain combines TRBV12-3 or TRBV12-4 with TRBJ2-7; D is unresolved. This CDR3 is 12 amino acids long. V was pared by 3 bases and J by 6 bases, with 9 bases between. The CDR3 is CASSFDAGEQYF. The DNA for the CDR3 is TGTGCCAGCAGTTTCGACGCTGGCGAGCAGTACTTC.

This clonotype occurred a few times. This chain uses TRBV10-3 with TRBJ2-7, with a tentative D call TRBD1 (6 bases). There are 18 residues in the CDR3. The germline gives CDR1 ENHRY, CDR2 SYGVKD. Trimming took 1 base from V and 6 from J, leaving 25 bases between them. CDR3 in DNA: TGTGCCATCAGTGAGTACATGACAGGAGACCTAGTAACGCCCGAGCAGTACTTC. This sequence encodes CAISEYMTGDLVTPEQYF.

This clonotype was found many times. This chain uses TRBV7-9 with TRBJ2-1; D ambiguous. Trimming removed 4 bases at V and 10 bases at J, with 14 bases between. The germline V gene has CDR1 SEHNR and CDR2 FQNEAQ (reference sequence). The CDR3 covers 13 residues. CDR3 sequence: CASSSDPLREQFF. CDR3 coding DNA: TGTGCCAGCAGCTCGGACCCCCTTCGGGAGCAGTTCTTC.

With respect to this clonotype: Possible read error: a much larger clone is one base away. The V call is TRBV4-3, the J call TRBJ2-6, with D hard to call. CDR1 LGHNA and CDR2 YSLEER come from the germline V gene. The CDR3 loop spans 16 amino acids. The DNA for the CDR3 is TGCGCCAGCAACCAAGAGTGGCGATCTGGGGCCAACGTCCTGACTTTC. This sequence encodes CASNQEWRSGANVLTF.

The chain has TRBV9 and TRBJ2-5; 8 bases are shared with TRBD1. Germline-derived CDR1 and CDR2 are SGDLS and YYNGEE. V gave up 0 bases and J gave up 2 bases; unmatched junction bases: 3. The CDR3 extends over 15 amino acids. CDR3 DNA: TGTGCCAGCAGCGTAGATGGGGACAGGCAAGAGACCCAGTACTTC. Encoded protein: CASSVDGDRQETQYF. Drawing the rest from reference TRBV9 and TRBJ2-5, the complete variable domain is DSGVTQTPKHLITATGQRVTLRCSPRSGDLSVYWYQQSLDQGLQFLIQYYNGEERAKGNILERFSAQQFPDLHSELNLSSLELGDSALYFCASSVDGDRQETQYFGPGTRLLVL.

This clonotype came up many times. The gene calls are TRBV27 and TRBJ1-6; D perhaps matches TRBD1 (6 bases). The germline CDR1 and CDR2 sequences are MNHEY and SMNVEV (reference sequence). This CDR3 contains 17 residues. V lost 0 bases and J lost 1, with 10 bases in between. The CDR3 DNA reads as TGTGCCAGCAGTTTATCGGCGGGGGCATCCTATAATTCACCCCTCCACTTT. Its protein product is CASSLSAGASYNSPLHF.

This clonotype has at least ten counts. The J gene is TRBJ2-3, the V gene TRBV19; weak D call: TRBD2 (5 bases). Germline CDR1 LNHDA, CDR2 SQIVND (reference sequence). The CDR3 length is 14 residues. With 8 bases removed from V and 4 bases from J, the gap between germline ends came to 16 bases. The CDR3 here is CASSPGFSADTQYF. CDR3 nucleotides: TGTGCCAGTTCCCCTGGCTTTAGCGCAGATACGCAGTATTTT.

This rearrangement joins TRBV11-2 to TRBJ2-1, with 15 bases aligning to TRBD2. CDR1 is SGHAT and CDR2 is FQNNGV in the germline V gene. The ends lost 3 bases at V and 14 bases at J; junction bases unmatched: 8. This CDR3 spans 15 amino acids. CDR3 in DNA: TGTGCCAGCAGCTTTGGACTAGCGGGGGGGCGAGGTGAGTTCTTC. Translation: CASSFGLAGGRGEFF.